The sequence of this T cell receptor beta chain was determined in a study of blood T cell repertoires in COVID-19. Turning to the study itself: Sites across the United States, Italy and Spain contributed samples from acute and convalescent COVID-19. Sources were T cells, B-cell-depleted T cells, or PBMCs; the material itself was cDNA or gDNA.

As originally analysed: From reference gene primer amplification, estimates of nucleated cell counts were derived. Assay: immunoSEQ multiplex PCR; the TCRdb copy retains only in-frame clones and omits some. Clone size and V and J calls were adopted from that table, with D and trimming inferred from the DNA. The table includes approximately 670,000 clones, just under 90% detected once. The sequenced material came from peripheral blood. The sequence came from a woman aged 18-35 years with acute or convalescent COVID-19.

CDR3 sequence: CASSSGTGVFATNEKLFF. CDR3 in DNA: TGCGCCAGCAGCTCCGGGACAGGGGTCTTTGCAACTAATGAAAAACTGTTTTTT. V usage is TRBV5-1 and J usage is TRBJ1-4; 10 bases map to TRBD1. Germline trimming cut 3 bases from V and 0 bases from J; bases unmatched to any gene: 8. CDR1 is SGHRS and CDR2 is YFSETQ in the germline V gene. This CDR3 region has 18 residues.